These 30 T cell receptor beta chains originate from one sample sequenced in a study of T cell responses to AZD1222 COVID-19 vaccine (TCRdb year 2021). The sample's time point label, in plain terms: baseline before first vaccination. The library was obtained by the immunoSEQ multiplex PCR assay. TCRdb took over this immuneACCESS table, retaining in-frame rearrangements with V and J assigned. Such tables are incomplete; in checked studies, under half of the missing clones stem from an unresolved V gene, and the remainder is unexplained. The sample table shows more than 100,000 clones, and 91% are seen once. 45% of the sample goes to the ten largest clones. Material: peripheral blood, obtained on day 0 of AZD1222 vaccination. The receptors were gathered from an adult in good health.

In nucleotides, the CDR3 is TGTGCCAGCAGCTTGGCCGAGGGGAATTCACCCCTCCACTTT. Its protein product is CASSLAEGNSPLHF. The genes are TRBV9 and TRBJ1-6; TRBD1 might be the D (5 bases). The V gene lost 4 bases and the J gene lost 7 bases, with 12 bases spanning the gap. The CDR3 extends over 14 amino acids. Germline loops: CDR1 SGDLS, CDR2 YYNGEE.

About this clone itself: At one boundary the junction diverges from the germline segment, which might be a read error. The chain uses TRBV9 and TRBJ2-7; the D call may be TRBD1 or TRBD2 (6 bases each). CDR1 SGDLS and CDR2 YYNGEE come from the germline V gene. The CDR3 contains 15 residues. The CDR3 region is CASSVGGSESYEQYF. DNA for the CDR3: TGTGCCAGCAGTGTAGGGGGGAGCGAATCCTACGAGCAGTACTTC.

J is TRBJ1-2 and V is TRBV29-1, with D unresolved. The germline gives CDR1 SQVTM, CDR2 ANQGSEA. CDR3 length: 12 amino acids. The V gene lost 4 bases and the J gene lost 2 bases, with 8 bases spanning the gap. CDR3: CSVVDGNYGYTF. The CDR3 nucleotides are TGCAGCGTTGTAGACGGAAACTATGGCTACACCTTC.

V is TRBV10-3 and J is TRBJ1-1; the D is unclear. Germline V gene sequence: CDR1 ENHRY, CDR2 SYGVKD. CDR3 length equals 13 residues. Trimming stripped 3 bases from V and 7 bases from J, with 12 bases between. DNA for the CDR3: TGTGCCATCAGTGAACATGACCAGATTGAAGCTTTCTTT. Translating gives CAISEHDQIEAFF.

The V call is TRBV5-6, the J call TRBJ2-2; D is possibly TRBD1 or TRBD2 (7 bases each). V lost 5 bases, J lost 7 bases, and 21 bases lay in between. The CDR3 runs to 16 residues. The germline CDR1 and CDR2 sequences are SGHDT and YYEEEE. CDR3 sequence: CASRLQSGRGRGELFF. CDR3 coding DNA: TGTGCCAGCAGACTTCAATCGGGGAGGGGGCGCGGGGAGCTGTTTTTT.

The gene calls are TRBV7-2 and TRBJ2-3, with 9 bases fitting TRBD2. Germline V CDR1 and CDR2: SGHTA, FQGNSA. J gave up 2 bases and V 4 bases, and 7 bases lay outside the gene matches. This CDR3 is built from 16 residues. The CDR3 is CASSSGLAGSTDTQYF. CDR3 DNA: TGTGCCAGCAGCTCGGGGCTAGCGGGGTCCACAGATACGCAGTATTTT.

The chain couples TRBV3-1 (or the pseudogene TRBV3-2) to TRBJ2-3; the D is unclear. The germline V gene has CDR1 LGHDT and CDR2 YNNKEL (reference sequence). This CDR3 contains 13 residues. Trimming took off 3 bases at V and 4 bases at J, with 8 bases between the two ends. The CDR3 DNA sequence: TGTGCCAGCAGCCAGGGATCACCAGATACGCAGTATTTT. This gives the protein CASSQGSPDTQYF.

V and J are TRBV12-3 or TRBV12-4 and TRBJ2-2; D gene unclear. The length of the CDR3 is 13 residues. The V and J ends lost 10 bases and 0 bases respectively, with 9 bases between them. CDR3 sequence (DNA): TGTGCCACCTCCCGTGCGAACACCGGGGAGCTGTTTTTT. Protein product: CATSRANTGELFF.

The J gene is TRBJ2-5, the V gene TRBV5-1; 8 positions match TRBD2. Germline V lookup: CDR1 SGHRS, CDR2 YFSETQ. After removal of 4 bases from V and 5 bases from J, the junction contained 10 bases not matched to a gene. CDR3 length: 15 residues. This CDR3 is CASSPGEAGEETQYF. In DNA form, the CDR3 reads TGCGCCAGCAGCCCCGGGGAAGCGGGAGAGGAGACCCAGTACTTC.

The genes are TRBV29-1 and TRBJ2-7; tentatively, D is TRBD1 (6 bases). Trimming cost V 5 bases and J 3 bases, with 20 bases left between them. Germline CDR1 reads SQVTM; CDR2 reads ANQGSEA. The CDR3 has 15 residues. CDR3 region: CSVRNTGKYGYEQYF. CDR3 DNA sequence: TGCAGCGTTCGTAATACAGGGAAATACGGCTACGAGCAGTACTTC.

There are a few counts of this clone. This rearrangement joins TRBV5-1 to TRBJ2-7; 10 bases are shared with TRBD2. Germline lookup yields CDR1 SGHRS and CDR2 YFSETQ. The CDR3 covers 14 residues. V gave up 1 base and J gave up 2 bases; unmatched junction bases: 0. The CDR3 DNA reads as TGCGCCAGCAGCTTGACTAGCGGGACCTACGAGCAGTACTTC. Translation: CASSLTSGTYEQYF. The variable domain in full, completed from reference TRBV5-1 and TRBJ2-7, reads KAGVTQTPRYLIKTRGQQVTLSCSPISGHRSVSWYQQTPGQGLQFLFEYFSETQRNKGNFPGRFSGRQFSNSRSEMNVSTLELGDSALYLCASSLTSGTYEQYFGPGTRLTVT.

The rearrangement links TRBV6-6 to TRBJ1-5; 8 bases agree with TRBD1. The V segment lost 7 bases and the J segment 0 bases; nucleotides outside the gene matches: 2. This CDR3 spans 14 amino acids. The germline V gene has CDR1 MNHNY and CDR2 SVGAGI (reference sequence). CDR3 nucleotides: TGTGCCAGCAACAGGGGGGATAGCAATCAGCCCCAGCATTTT. Its translation: CASNRGDSNQPQHF.

The CDR3 is CASSLGQENTIYF. CDR3 sequence (DNA): TGTGCCAGCAGTTTAGGGCAAGAAAACACCATATATTTT. The chain joins TRBV28 to TRBJ1-3; no definite D call. Germline V gene lookup returns CDR1 MDHEN and CDR2 SYDVKM. The CDR3 totals 13 residues. V was cut by 2 bases and J by 6 bases, with 8 bases left in between.

V usage is TRBV9 and J usage is TRBJ1-2; possibly TRBD1 for D (6 bases). The CDR3 sequence is 15 residues long. CDR1 is SGDLS, CDR2 YYNGEE, per germline. V lost 3 bases, J lost 4 bases, and 16 bases lay in between. The CDR3 reads CASSEITGSLYGYTF. Written as DNA, the CDR3 is TGTGCCAGCAGCGAAATTACAGGGTCCCTCTATGGCTACACCTTC.

The V and J genes are TRBV19 and TRBJ2-4, with no clear D. Trimming left V 7 bases short and J 8 bases short, with 9 bases between. Looked up from germline, CDR1 is LNHDA and CDR2 is SQIVND (reference sequence). The CDR3 length is 11 residues. The DNA for the CDR3 is TGTGCCAGTACGGTGAGAGACATTCAGTACTTC. Protein product: CASTVRDIQYF.

This clone showed up just once. This chain links TRBV4-1 with TRBJ2-6; D gene unclear. The CDR3 sequence is 17 residues long. V was trimmed by 1 base and J by 0 bases, leaving 10 bases between them. In germline, CDR1 is MGHRA, CDR2 YSYEKL. For the CDR3, the DNA is TGCGCCAGCAGCCAAGTCCAGGTGAGCTCTGGGGCCAACGTCCTGACTTTC. As protein: CASSQVQVSSGANVLTF.

This clone was found once. The V call is TRBV7-3, the J call TRBJ2-7; D possibly uses TRBD1 or TRBD2 (6 bases each). With 3 bases removed from V and 1 base from J, the gap between germline ends came to 13 bases. CDR1 and CDR2 from the germline V gene are SGHTA and FQGTGA. The CDR3 loop spans 15 amino acids. CDR3 sequence: CASSLGGGTSYEQYF. The CDR3 coding sequence is TGTGCCAGCAGCTTGGGGGGCGGGACGTCCTACGAGCAGTACTTC.

This rearrangement joins TRBV24-1 to TRBJ1-2, with D hard to call. Looked up from germline, CDR1 is KGHDR and CDR2 is SFDVKD. Trimming left V 3 bases short and J 8 bases short, with 12 bases between. This CDR3 has 13 residues. The CDR3 protein is CATSDTKNEGYTF. The DNA for the CDR3 is TGTGCCACCAGTGATACAAAGAATGAAGGCTACACCTTC.

The rearrangement links TRBV6-5 to TRBJ1-2; a possible D gene is TRBD1 (5 bases). V lost 4 bases, J lost 3 bases, and 15 bases lay in between. The CDR3 is made up of 15 amino acids. Per the germline V gene, CDR1 is MNHEY and CDR2 is SVGAGI. The CDR3: CASSSLLGGYYGYTF. The CDR3 DNA reads as TGTGCCAGCAGTTCTCTCTTGGGGGGGTACTATGGCTACACCTTC.

The chain couples TRBV29-1 to TRBJ2-7; 11 positions match TRBD1. There are 16 residues in the CDR3. V lost 3 bases to trimming and J lost 3 bases; unmatched junction nucleotides: 10. Germline-derived CDR1 and CDR2 are SQVTM and ANQGSEA. This chain's CDR3 is CSVDRDGTGGNYEQYF. In DNA, the CDR3 is TGCAGCGTTGATAGGGATGGGACAGGGGGGAACTACGAGCAGTACTTC.

The chain employs TRBV18 and TRBJ2-1; D tentatively fits TRBD1 or TRBD2 (6 bases each). The CDR3 length is 16 residues. Germline-derived CDR1 and CDR2 are KGHSH and LQKENI. The V gene lost 1 base and the J gene lost 4 bases, with 14 bases spanning the gap. The CDR3 nucleotides are TGTGCCAGCTCACCACGGCTCGGGGGCCAATACAATGAGCAGTTCTTC. This codes for CASSPRLGGQYNEQFF. The full variable domain, with the rest looked up from reference TRBV18 and TRBJ2-1, is NAGVMQNPRHLVRRRGQEARLRCSPMKGHSHVYWYRQLPEEGLKFMVYLQKENIIDESGMPKERFSAEFPKEGPSILRIQQVVRGDSAAYFCASSPRLGGQYNEQFFGPGTRLTVL.

The CDR3 region has the DNA TGTGCCAGCAGCTCGGATATCTACGAGCAGTACTTC. It specifies CASSSDIYEQYF. The chain has TRBV2 and TRBJ2-7, with D unresolved. Germline assignment: CDR1 SNHLY and CDR2 FYNNEI. V shed 6 bases and J shed 3 bases, with 9 bases lying between them. The CDR3 has 12 amino acids.

The CDR3 DNA reads TGTGCCAGCAGCTTAGGGACAGGTCAATGGGAGCAGTACTTC. Its protein is CASSLGTGQWEQYF. V usage is TRBV7-2 and J usage is TRBJ2-7; 7 bases are a match to TRBD1. Trimming took 1 base from V and 7 from J; bases not matched to a gene: 7. The V gene's germline CDR1 is SGHTA and CDR2 FQGNSA. The CDR3 consists of 14 residues.

Points on this clone: Different DNA sequences within this sample yield the same CDR3. The chain combines TRBV15 with TRBJ2-5; D unresolved. Looked up from germline, CDR1 is LNHNV and CDR2 is YYDKDF (reference sequence). This CDR3 is built from 11 residues. Between the trimmed V and J ends, which lost 5 bases and 5 bases, there was a span of 6 bases. CDR3 protein: CATSSGETQYF. The CDR3 nucleotides read TGTGCCACCAGCTCCGGTGAGACCCAGTACTTC. Full variable domain (outside the CDR3, taken from reference TRBV15 and TRBJ2-5): DAMVIQNPRYQVTQFGKPVTLSCSQTLNHNVMYWYQQKSSQAPKLLFHYYDKDFNNEADTPDNFQSRRPNTSFCFLDIRSPGLGDTAMYLCATSSGETQYFGPGTRLLVL.

This clone occurred once. The chain joins TRBV9 to TRBJ2-3; 9 nucleotides align to TRBD2. The CDR3 has 15 amino acids. Looked up from germline, CDR1 is SGDLS and CDR2 is YYNGEE. J lost 2 bases, V lost 2 bases, and 3 bases had no gene match. As DNA, the CDR3 is TGTGCCAGCAGCGTTACTAGCGGGCCCACAGATACGCAGTATTTT. It is translated as CASSVTSGPTDTQYF.

This chain connects TRBV6-5 to TRBJ1-4, with D unclear. Germline CDR1 MNHEY, CDR2 SVGAGI. V was trimmed by 8 bases and J by 0 bases, leaving 13 bases between them. The CDR3 sequence is 15 residues long. The CDR3, as DNA: TGTGCCAGCTCTCCCTCGAGGGCAACTAATGAAAAACTGTTTTTT. It encodes CASSPSRATNEKLFF.

The chain combines TRBV6-2 or TRBV6-3 with TRBJ1-1; TRBD1 is a possible D gene (5 bases). The CDR3 spans 14 residues. CDR1 and CDR2 (germline): MNHEY, SVGEGT. Between the trimmed V and J ends, which lost 0 bases and 6 bases, there was a span of 11 bases. CDR3 sequence: CASSYSGEGAEAFF. CDR3 DNA: TGTGCCAGCAGTTACTCGGGGGAAGGCGCTGAAGCTTTCTTT.

V is TRBV28 and J is TRBJ2-7; D remains unclear. This CDR3 comprises 13 residues. Germline CDR1 reads MDHEN; CDR2 reads SYDVKM. V was cut by 2 bases and J by 6 bases, with 11 bases left in between. CDR3 bases: TGTGCCAGCAGTTTAACCAGTCCCAGCGAGCAGTACTTC. Amino acid sequence: CASSLTSPSEQYF.

Points on this clone: Other nucleotide sequences in the sample specify the same CDR3. V and J are TRBV7-2 and TRBJ2-7, with 8 bases aligning to TRBD1. V lost 3 bases to trimming and J lost 3 bases; unmatched junction nucleotides: 1. The germline CDR1 and CDR2 sequences are SGHTA and FQGNSA. The CDR3 contains 13 residues. CDR3 sequence reads: CASSFGQGYEQYF. The CDR3 DNA reads TGTGCCAGCAGCTTTGGACAGGGCTACGAGCAGTACTTC. The full variable domain, rest sourced from reference TRBV7-2 and TRBJ2-7, is GAGVSQSPSNKVTEKGKDVELRCDPISGHTALYWYRQSLGQGLEFLIYFQGNSAPDKSGLPSDRFSAERTGGSVSTLTIQRTQQEDSAVYLCASSFGQGYEQYFGPGTRLTVT.

The chain couples TRBV23-1 to TRBJ1-1, with D maybe TRBD1 (5 bases). TRBV23-1 is known as an ORF, though its function is uncertain. Trimming took off 0 bases at V and 2 bases at J, with 10 bases between the two ends. The CDR3 length is 15 residues. CDR3 residues: CASSQSPTENTEAFF. The CDR3 nucleotides read TGCGCCAGCAGTCAATCCCCGACAGAAAACACTGAAGCTTTCTTT.